Sequencing of this T cell receptor (beta chain) was carried out in a study of neurological immune-mediated disorders. The starting material, 2 million PBMCs stored at -80 C, gave rise to the unsorted libraries. TCRdb re-called the 5' RACE reads with MiXCR, one entry per CDR3 protein. This table holds 50,000 or so distinct CDR3 sequences, 3% to 4% found once. This clonotype has ten or more counts. Germline values: CDR1 SGHTS, CDR2 YDEGEE. This CDR3 is 18 amino acids long. Trimming left V 5 bases short and J 1 base short, with 19 bases between. This receptor was obtained from an older woman with multiple sclerosis. The chain uses TRBV5-8 and TRBJ2-6; the D call may be TRBD1 or TRBD2 (5 bases each). The specimen sequenced was PBMCs. The CDR3 coding sequence is TGTGCCAGCAGTTGGGAACTCCGGGGCCCTTCTGGGGCCAACGTCCTGACTTTC. Its translation is CASSWELRGPSGANVLTF.